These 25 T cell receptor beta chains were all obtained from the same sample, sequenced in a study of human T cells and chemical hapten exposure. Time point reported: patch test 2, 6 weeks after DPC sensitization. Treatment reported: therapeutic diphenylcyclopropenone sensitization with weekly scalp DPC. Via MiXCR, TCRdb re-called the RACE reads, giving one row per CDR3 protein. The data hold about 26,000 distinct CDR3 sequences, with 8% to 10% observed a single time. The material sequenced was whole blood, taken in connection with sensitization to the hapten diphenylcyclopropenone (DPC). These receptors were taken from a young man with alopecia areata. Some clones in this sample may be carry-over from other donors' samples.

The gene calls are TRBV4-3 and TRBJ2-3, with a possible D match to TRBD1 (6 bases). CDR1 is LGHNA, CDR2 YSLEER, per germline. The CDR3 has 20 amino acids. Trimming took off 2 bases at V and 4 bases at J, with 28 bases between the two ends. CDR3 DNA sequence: TGCGCCAGCAGCCAAACTTCGACAGGAATGGCGGTTGGGGCCGCAGATACGCAGTATTTT. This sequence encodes CASSQTSTGMAVGAADTQYF.

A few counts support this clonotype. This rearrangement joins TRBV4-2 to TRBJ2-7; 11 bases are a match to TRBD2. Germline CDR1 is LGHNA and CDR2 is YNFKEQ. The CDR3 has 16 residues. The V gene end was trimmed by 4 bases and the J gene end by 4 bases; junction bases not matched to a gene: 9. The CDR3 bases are TGTGCCAGCAGCCTCCTAGAGGCTAGCGGGAGGTACGAGCAGTACTTC. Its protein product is CASSLLEASGRYEQYF.

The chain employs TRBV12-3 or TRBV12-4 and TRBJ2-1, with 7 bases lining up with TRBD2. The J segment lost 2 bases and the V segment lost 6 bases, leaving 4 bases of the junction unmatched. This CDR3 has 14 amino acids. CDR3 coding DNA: TGTGCCAGCAGCACCGGGACTACCTACAATGAGCAGTTCTTC. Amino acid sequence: CASSTGTTYNEQFF.

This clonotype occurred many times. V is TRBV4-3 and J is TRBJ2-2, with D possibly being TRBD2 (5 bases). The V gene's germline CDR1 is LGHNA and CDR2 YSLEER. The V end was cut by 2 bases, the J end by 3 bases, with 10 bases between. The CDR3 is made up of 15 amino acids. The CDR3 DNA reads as TGCGCCAGCAGCCAACGGGATAGGGACACCGGGGAGCTGTTTTTT. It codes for CASSQRDRDTGELFF.

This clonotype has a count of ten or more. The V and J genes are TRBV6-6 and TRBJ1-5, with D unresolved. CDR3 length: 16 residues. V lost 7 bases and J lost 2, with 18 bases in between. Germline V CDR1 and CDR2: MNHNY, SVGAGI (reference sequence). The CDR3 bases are TGTGCCAGCAACAAGGAGGGCCAAGTTGGCAATCAGCCCCAGCATTTT. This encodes CASNKEGQVGNQPQHF.

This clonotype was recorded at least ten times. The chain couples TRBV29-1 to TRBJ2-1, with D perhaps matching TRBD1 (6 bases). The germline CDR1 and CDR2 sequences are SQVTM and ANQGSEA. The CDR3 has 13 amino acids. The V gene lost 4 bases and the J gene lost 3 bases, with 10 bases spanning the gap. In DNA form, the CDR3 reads TGCAGCGTTGTGGGGGACAACTACAATGAGCAGTTCTTC. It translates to CSVVGDNYNEQFF.

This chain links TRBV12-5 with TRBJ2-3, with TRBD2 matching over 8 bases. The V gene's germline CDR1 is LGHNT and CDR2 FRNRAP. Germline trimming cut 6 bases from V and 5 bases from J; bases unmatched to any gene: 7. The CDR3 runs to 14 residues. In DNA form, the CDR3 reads TGTGCTAGTGGCACTGGGACTAGGAGAGATACGCAGTATTTT. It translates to CASGTGTRRDTQYF. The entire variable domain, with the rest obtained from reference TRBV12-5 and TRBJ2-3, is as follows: DARVTQTPRHKVTEMGQEVTMRCQPILGHNTVFWYRQTMMQGLELLAYFRNRAPLDDSGMPKDRFSAEMPDATLATLKIQPSEPRDSAVYFCASGTGTRRDTQYFGPGTRLTVL.

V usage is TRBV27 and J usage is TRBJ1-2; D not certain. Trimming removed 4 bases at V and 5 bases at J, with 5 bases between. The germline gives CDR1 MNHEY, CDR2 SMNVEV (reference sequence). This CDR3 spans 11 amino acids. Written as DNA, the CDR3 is TGTGCCAGCAGTTCAGGTTATGGCTACACCTTC. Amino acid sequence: CASSSGYGYTF.

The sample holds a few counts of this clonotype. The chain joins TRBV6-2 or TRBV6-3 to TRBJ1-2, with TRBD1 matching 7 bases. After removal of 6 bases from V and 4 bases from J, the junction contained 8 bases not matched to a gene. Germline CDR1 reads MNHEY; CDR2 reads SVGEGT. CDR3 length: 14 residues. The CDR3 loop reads CASSDRTGRYGYTF. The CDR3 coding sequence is TGTGCCAGCAGCGACCGGACAGGCCGCTATGGCTACACCTTC.

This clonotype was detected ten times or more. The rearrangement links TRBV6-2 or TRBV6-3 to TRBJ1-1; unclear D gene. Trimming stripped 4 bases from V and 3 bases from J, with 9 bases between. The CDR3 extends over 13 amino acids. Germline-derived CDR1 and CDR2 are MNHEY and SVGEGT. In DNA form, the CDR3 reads TGTGCCAGCAGTTTGACAACCTACACTGAAGCTTTCTTT. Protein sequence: CASSLTTYTEAFF.

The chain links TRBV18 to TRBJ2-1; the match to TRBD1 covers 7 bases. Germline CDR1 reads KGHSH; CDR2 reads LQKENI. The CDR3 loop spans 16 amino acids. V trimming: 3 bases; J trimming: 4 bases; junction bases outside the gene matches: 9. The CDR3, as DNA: TGTGCCAGCTCACCTCTTATGGGACAGACATACAATGAGCAGTTCTTC. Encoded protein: CASSPLMGQTYNEQFF.

The CDR3 DNA follows: TGTGCCAGCAGGGATTCAGGGAGCGTTGGCTACACCTTC. Protein sequence: CASRDSGSVGYTF. J is TRBJ1-2 and V is TRBV6-1, with D perhaps TRBD1 (5 bases). Germline CDR1 and CDR2: MNHNS and SASEGT. This CDR3 comprises 13 residues. Trimming removed 6 bases at V and 7 bases at J, with 15 bases between.

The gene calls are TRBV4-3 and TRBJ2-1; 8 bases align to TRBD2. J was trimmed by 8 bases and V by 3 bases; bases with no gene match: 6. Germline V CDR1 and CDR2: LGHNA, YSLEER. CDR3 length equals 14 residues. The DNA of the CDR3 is TGCGCCAGCAGCCACCCGCGGGGGGCGGATGAGCAGTTCTTC. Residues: CASSHPRGADEQFF.

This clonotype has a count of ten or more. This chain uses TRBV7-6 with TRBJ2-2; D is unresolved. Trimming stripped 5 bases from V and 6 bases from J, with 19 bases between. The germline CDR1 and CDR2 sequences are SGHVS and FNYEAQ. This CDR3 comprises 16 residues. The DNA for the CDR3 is TGTGCCAGCAGCCTAGATCCCGCAGGAGTTGCCGGGGAGCTGTTTTTT. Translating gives CASSLDPAGVAGELFF. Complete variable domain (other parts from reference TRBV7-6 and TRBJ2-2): GAGVSQSPRYKVTKRGQDVALRCDPISGHVSLYWYRQALGQGPEFLTYFNYEAQQDKSGLPNDRFSAERPEGSISTLTIQRTEQRDSAMYRCASSLDPAGVAGELFFGEGSRLTVL.

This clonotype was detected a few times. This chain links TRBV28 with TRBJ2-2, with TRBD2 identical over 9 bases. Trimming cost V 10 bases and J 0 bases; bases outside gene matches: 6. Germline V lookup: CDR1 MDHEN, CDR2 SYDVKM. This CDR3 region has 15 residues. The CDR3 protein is CATQASGTNTGELFF. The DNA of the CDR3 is TGTGCCACCCAAGCTAGCGGGACGAACACCGGGGAGCTGTTTTTT.

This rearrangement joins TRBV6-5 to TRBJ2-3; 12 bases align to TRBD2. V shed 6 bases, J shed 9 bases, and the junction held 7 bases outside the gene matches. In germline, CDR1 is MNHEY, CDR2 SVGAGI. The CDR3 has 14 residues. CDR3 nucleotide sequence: TGTGCCAGCAGCACGGGGACTAGCGGGTTGACGCAGTATTTT. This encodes CASSTGTSGLTQYF.

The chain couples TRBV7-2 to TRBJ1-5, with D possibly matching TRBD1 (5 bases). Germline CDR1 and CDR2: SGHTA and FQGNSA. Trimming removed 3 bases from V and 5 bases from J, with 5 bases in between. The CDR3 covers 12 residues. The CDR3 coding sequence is TGTGCCAGCAGCTTCAGGGATCAGCCCCAGCATTTT. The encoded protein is CASSFRDQPQHF.

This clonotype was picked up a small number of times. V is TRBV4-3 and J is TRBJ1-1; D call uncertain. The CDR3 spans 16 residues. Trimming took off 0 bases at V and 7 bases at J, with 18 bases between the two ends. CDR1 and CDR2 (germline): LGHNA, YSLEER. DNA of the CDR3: TGCGCCAGCAGCCAAGATCTCTTCCCCGGGGATAATGAAGCTTTCTTT. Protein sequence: CASSQDLFPGDNEAFF.

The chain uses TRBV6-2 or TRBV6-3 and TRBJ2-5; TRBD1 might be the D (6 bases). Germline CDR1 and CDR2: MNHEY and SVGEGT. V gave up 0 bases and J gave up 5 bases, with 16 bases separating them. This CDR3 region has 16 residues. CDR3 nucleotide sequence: TGTGCCAGCAGTTACTCGGAGACAGGTCCAGGGGAGACCCAGTACTTC. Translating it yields CASSYSETGPGETQYF.

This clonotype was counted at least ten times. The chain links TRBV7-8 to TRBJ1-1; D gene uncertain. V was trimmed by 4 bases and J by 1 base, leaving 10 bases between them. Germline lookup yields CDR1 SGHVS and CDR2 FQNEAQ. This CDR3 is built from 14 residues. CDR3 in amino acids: CASSSFHQNTEAFF. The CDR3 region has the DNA TGTGCCAGCAGCTCCTTCCACCAGAACACTGAAGCTTTCTTT.

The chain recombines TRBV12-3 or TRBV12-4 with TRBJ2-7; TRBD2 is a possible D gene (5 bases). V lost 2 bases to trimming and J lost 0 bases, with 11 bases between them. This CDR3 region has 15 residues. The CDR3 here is CASSLQETSSYEQYF. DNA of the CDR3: TGTGCCAGCAGTTTACAAGAAACTAGCTCCTACGAGCAGTACTTC.

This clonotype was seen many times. CDR3 in amino acids: CASSFRALPRTDTQYF. CDR3 DNA: TGTGCCAGCAGCTTCCGAGCACTCCCCCGCACAGATACGCAGTATTTT. This rearrangement joins TRBV13 to TRBJ2-3; D call uncertain. The V gene lost 3 bases and the J gene lost 1 base, with 14 bases spanning the gap. The CDR3 totals 16 residues. In germline, CDR1 is PRHDT, CDR2 FYEKMQ (reference sequence).

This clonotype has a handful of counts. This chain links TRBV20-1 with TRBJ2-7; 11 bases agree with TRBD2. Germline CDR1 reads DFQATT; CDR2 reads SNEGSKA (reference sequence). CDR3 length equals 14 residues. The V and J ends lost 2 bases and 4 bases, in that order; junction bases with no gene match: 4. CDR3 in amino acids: CSARPTSGSYEQYF. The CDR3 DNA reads TGCAGTGCTAGACCAACTAGCGGGAGTTACGAGCAGTACTTC.

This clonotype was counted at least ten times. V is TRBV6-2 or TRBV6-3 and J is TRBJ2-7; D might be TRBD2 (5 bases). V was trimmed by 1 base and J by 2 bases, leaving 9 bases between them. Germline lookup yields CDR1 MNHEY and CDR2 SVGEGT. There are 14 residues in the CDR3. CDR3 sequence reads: CASSYWAGPYEQYF. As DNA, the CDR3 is TGTGCCAGCAGTTACTGGGCGGGCCCCTACGAGCAGTACTTC.

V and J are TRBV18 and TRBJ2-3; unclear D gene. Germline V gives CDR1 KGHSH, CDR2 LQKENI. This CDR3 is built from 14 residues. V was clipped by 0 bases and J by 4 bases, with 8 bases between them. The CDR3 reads CASSPPKRADTQYF. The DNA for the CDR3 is TGTGCCAGCTCACCACCAAAAAGGGCAGATACGCAGTATTTT.